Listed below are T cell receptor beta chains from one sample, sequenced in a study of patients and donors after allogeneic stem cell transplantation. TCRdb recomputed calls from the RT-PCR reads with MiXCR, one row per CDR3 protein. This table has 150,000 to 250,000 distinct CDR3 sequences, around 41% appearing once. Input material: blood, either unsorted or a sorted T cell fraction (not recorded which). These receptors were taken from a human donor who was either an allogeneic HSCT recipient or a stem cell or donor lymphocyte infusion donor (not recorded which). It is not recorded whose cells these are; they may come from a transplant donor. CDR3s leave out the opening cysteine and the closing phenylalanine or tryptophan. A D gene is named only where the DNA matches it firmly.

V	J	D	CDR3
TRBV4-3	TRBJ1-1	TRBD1	ASSVQGLNTEAF
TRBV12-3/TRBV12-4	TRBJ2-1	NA	ASSSPTVGHMNNEQF
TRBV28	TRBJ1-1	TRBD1	ASSMTGGWGTEAF
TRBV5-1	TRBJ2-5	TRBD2	ASSLYGRGGRETQY
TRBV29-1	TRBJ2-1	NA	SVELSNNEQF
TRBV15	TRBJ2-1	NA	ATRLVMSNEQF
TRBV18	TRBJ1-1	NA	ASSPVGTNTEAF
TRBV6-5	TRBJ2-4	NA	ASRPTAAAAKNIQY
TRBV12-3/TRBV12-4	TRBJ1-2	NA	ASSNQQGNDGYT
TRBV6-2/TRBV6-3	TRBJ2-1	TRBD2	ASSSGGTEF
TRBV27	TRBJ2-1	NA	ASSYRNNEQF
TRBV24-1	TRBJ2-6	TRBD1	ATSDRNRGRSSGANVLT
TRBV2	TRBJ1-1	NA	ASSASPAMNTEAF
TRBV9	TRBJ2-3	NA	ASSTEGSTDTQY
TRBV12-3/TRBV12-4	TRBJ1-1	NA	ASSLTEAF
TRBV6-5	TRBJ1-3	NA	ASSVTISSGNTIY
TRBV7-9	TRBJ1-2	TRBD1	ASSLGGGRTNYGYT
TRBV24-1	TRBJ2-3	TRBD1	VTSDTQGSSDTQY
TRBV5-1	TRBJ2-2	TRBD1	ASSSYPGQGAAGELF
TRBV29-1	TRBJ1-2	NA	SVGVGGANYGYT
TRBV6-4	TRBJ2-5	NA	ASSATQTYQETQY
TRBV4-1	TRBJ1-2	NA	ASSQDRVIT
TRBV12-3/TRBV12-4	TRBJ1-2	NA	ASSLGGDNYGYT
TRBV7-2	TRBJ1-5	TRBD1	ASSFDRQGNQPQH
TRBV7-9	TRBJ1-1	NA	ASSYGGDSAAF
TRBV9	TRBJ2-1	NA	ASSVGPGGTLEGEQF
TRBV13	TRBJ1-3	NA	ASSLGDSGNTIY
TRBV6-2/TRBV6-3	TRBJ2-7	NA	ASSWGNEQY
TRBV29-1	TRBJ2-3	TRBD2	SVKSPGLAGGSTDTQY
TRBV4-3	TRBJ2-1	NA	ASSQDRGRPF
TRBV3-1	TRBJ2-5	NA	ASSHGDMDFQETQY
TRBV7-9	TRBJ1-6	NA	ASSQRDGDSNSPLH
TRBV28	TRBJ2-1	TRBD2	ASSRLAGAYNEQF
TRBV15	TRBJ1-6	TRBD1	ATSRDRGNSPLH
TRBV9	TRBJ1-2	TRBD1	ASSDGQAYGYT
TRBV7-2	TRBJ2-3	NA	ASSLPSGIGDRRPQY
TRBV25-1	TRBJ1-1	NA	ASSDSHHMNTEAF
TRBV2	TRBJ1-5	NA	ASSEGGARNQPQH
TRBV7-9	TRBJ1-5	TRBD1	ASSRWDRSSNQPQH
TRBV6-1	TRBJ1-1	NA	ASSASTGNTEAF